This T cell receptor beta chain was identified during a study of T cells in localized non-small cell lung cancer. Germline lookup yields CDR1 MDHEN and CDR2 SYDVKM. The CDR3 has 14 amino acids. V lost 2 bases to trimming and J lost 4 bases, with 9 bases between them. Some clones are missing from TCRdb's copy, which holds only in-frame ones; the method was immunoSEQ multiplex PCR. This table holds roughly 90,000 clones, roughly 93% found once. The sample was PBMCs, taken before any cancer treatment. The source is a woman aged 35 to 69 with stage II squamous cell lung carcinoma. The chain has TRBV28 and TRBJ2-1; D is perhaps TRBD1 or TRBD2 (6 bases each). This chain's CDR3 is CASSLQGTYNEQFF. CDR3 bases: TGTGCCAGCAGTTTACAGGGGACTTACAATGAGCAGTTCTTC.